One sample yielded the 17 T cell receptor beta chains listed below, sequenced in a study of blood T cell repertoires in COVID-19. Clones were sequenced by immunoSEQ multiplex PCR, and TCRdb holds only the in-frame ones, with some missing. This table holds 240,000 or so clones, more than 85% found once. The material sequenced was PBMCs or T cells enriched from blood (not recorded which). Every receptor here comes from a man in his forties who had recovered from COVID-19.

This chain uses TRBV19 with TRBJ2-5; 9 positions agree with TRBD1. Germline V gene sequence: CDR1 LNHDA, CDR2 SQIVND (reference sequence). The CDR3 sequence is 12 residues long. V trimming: 7 bases; J trimming: 7 bases; junction bases outside the gene matches: 4. The CDR3, as DNA: TGTGCCAGTACGACAGGGGGAGGGACCCAGTACTTC. Its protein product is CASTTGGGTQYF.

The CDR3 loop is CASSFLGQGSTGELFF. In DNA form, the CDR3 reads TGTGCCAGCAGTTTTCTGGGACAGGGATCGACCGGGGAGCTGTTTTTT. The chain joins TRBV27 to TRBJ2-2, with 9 bases matching TRBD1. This CDR3 spans 16 amino acids. Germline V gene data show CDR1 as MNHEY and CDR2 as SMNVEV (reference sequence). The trim removed 3 bases at V and 5 bases at J, leaving 7 bases unmatched.

The rearrangement joins TRBV6-5 to TRBJ2-7; D might be TRBD2 (7 bases). Germline V gene lookup returns CDR1 MNHEY and CDR2 SVGAGI. The CDR3 spans 16 residues. Trimming cost V 2 bases and J 5 bases, with 19 bases left between them. The CDR3 bases are TGTGCCAGCAGTTACCCCTCACAGGGAGGGGTCGACGAGCAGTACTTC. It encodes CASSYPSQGGVDEQYF.

J is TRBJ1-4 and V is TRBV7-8; D might be TRBD1 (5 bases). The V end lost 4 bases, the J end lost 8 bases, and 20 bases lay between the germline ends. CDR1 is SGHVS, CDR2 FQNEAQ, per germline. The CDR3 loop spans 16 amino acids. The CDR3 is CASSSYAGRIGEKLFF. CDR3 nucleotide sequence: TGTGCCAGCAGCTCTTACGCAGGGAGGATTGGAGAAAAACTGTTTTTT.

The chain employs TRBV19 and TRBJ1-1; TRBD1 is a possible D gene (6 bases). Germline V lookup: CDR1 LNHDA, CDR2 SQIVND (reference sequence). V lost 1 base and J 1 base, leaving 7 bases between the germline ends. This CDR3 is built from 14 residues. Here the CDR3 reads CASSIGRGNTEAFF. The CDR3 DNA is TGTGCCAGTAGTATAGGCAGGGGGAACACTGAAGCTTTCTTT.

The rearrangement joins TRBV11-2 to TRBJ1-2; D perhaps matches TRBD1 (5 bases). The CDR3 is 14 residues long. Trimming took off 6 bases at V and 2 bases at J, with 13 bases between the two ends. Germline V gene data show CDR1 as SGHAT and CDR2 as FQNNGV. In DNA, the CDR3 is TGTGCCAGCAGATCAGGGAATCCCAACTATGGCTACACCTTC. Translated: CASRSGNPNYGYTF.

The J gene is TRBJ1-2, the V gene TRBV4-1; 9 bases agree with TRBD1. Germline V CDR1 and CDR2: MGHRA, YSYEKL. V lost 3 bases, J lost 4 bases, and 0 bases stayed unmatched. The CDR3 contains 13 residues. In DNA, the CDR3 is TGCGCCAGCAGCCAGGGACAGGGCTATGGCTACACCTTC. It encodes CASSQGQGYGYTF.

J is TRBJ2-3 and V is TRBV5-1, with D hard to call. Trimming left V 4 bases short and J 2 bases short, with 8 bases between. CDR3 size: 13 residues. Germline V CDR1 and CDR2: SGHRS, YFSETQ. CDR3 in amino acids: CASSIDVTDTQYF. CDR3 nucleotides: TGCGCCAGCAGCATAGATGTCACAGATACGCAGTATTTT.

The chain has TRBV4-2 and TRBJ2-7, with TRBD1 matching over 8 bases. CDR1 LGHNA and CDR2 YNFKEQ come from the germline V gene. V lost 0 bases, J lost 5 bases, and 21 bases stayed unmatched. This CDR3 is 20 amino acids long. The CDR3: CASSQDPPPYRQGALNEQYF. The CDR3 nucleotides are TGTGCCAGCAGCCAAGACCCACCCCCTTATCGGCAGGGGGCTCTGAACGAGCAGTACTTC.

The chain recombines TRBV4-3 with TRBJ1-2; a weak D match, TRBD1 (6 bases). The CDR3 covers 15 residues. Germline CDR1 LGHNA, CDR2 YSLEER. Trimming cost V 0 bases and J 7 bases, with 15 bases left between them. In DNA form, the CDR3 reads TGCGCCAGCAGCCAAGATAGACAGGTTTTCTCTGGCTACACCTTC. It yields the protein CASSQDRQVFSGYTF.

The V gene is TRBV9, the J gene TRBJ2-1; 8 bases align to TRBD1. V was pared by 0 bases and J by 9 bases, with 11 bases of the junction left unmatched. Germline V CDR1 and CDR2: SGDLS, YYNGEE. This CDR3 comprises 16 residues. The CDR3 sequence is CASSVVQRQGIGEQFF. The CDR3 region has the DNA TGTGCCAGCAGCGTAGTCCAGCGACAGGGGATTGGTGAGCAGTTCTTC.

The rearrangement links TRBV5-1 to TRBJ2-7, with a weak D call TRBD1 (7 bases). Looked up from germline, CDR1 is SGHRS and CDR2 is YFSETQ. CDR3 length: 15 residues. V lost 2 bases, J lost 4 bases, and 16 bases lay in between. This chain's CDR3 is CASSFGGTASYEQYF. CDR3 nucleotides: TGCGCCAGCAGCTTTGGGGGGACAGCTTCTTACGAGCAGTACTTC.

The chain uses TRBV7-2 and TRBJ1-5; no clear D. Germline CDR1 reads SGHTA; CDR2 reads FQGNSA. The CDR3 runs to 16 residues. V was clipped by 0 bases and J by 2 bases, with 11 bases between them. The CDR3 DNA reads TGTGCCAGCAGCTTAGCGTACACTAGGCGCAATCAGCCCCAGCATTTT. It codes for CASSLAYTRRNQPQHF. The variable domain in full, with the rest retrieved from reference TRBV7-2 and TRBJ1-5, is GAGVSQSPSNKVTEKGKDVELRCDPISGHTALYWYRQSLGQGLEFLIYFQGNSAPDKSGLPSDRFSAERTGGSVSTLTIQRTQQEDSAVYLCASSLAYTRRNQPQHFGDGTRLSIL.

This rearrangement joins TRBV18 to TRBJ1-2, with D perhaps matching TRBD1 (6 bases). Germline CDR1 is KGHSH and CDR2 is LQKENI. Deletions cut 3 bases from V and 1 base from J, with 15 bases between. CDR3 length: 16 residues. The CDR3 bases are TGTGCCAGCTCACCGGGGCGGGGGCGAAATAACTATGGCTACACCTTC. Its translation: CASSPGRGRNNYGYTF. Together with reference TRBV18 and TRBJ1-2, the CDR3 gives the full variable domain: NAGVMQNPRHLVRRRGQEARLRCSPMKGHSHVYWYRQLPEEGLKFMVYLQKENIIDESGMPKERFSAEFPKEGPSILRIQQVVRGDSAAYFCASSPGRGRNNYGYTFGSGTRLTVV.

This chain connects TRBV3-1 (or the pseudogene TRBV3-2) to TRBJ1-6; 8 bases match TRBD1. Per germline, CDR1 LGHDT and CDR2 YNNKEL (reference sequence). The CDR3 has 16 amino acids. V lost 1 base to trimming and J lost 7 bases; unmatched junction nucleotides: 6. CDR3 loop: CASSQVRTGKNSPLHF. The CDR3 DNA reads TGTGCCAGCAGCCAAGTCCGGACAGGGAAGAATTCACCCCTCCACTTT.

V is TRBV19 and J is TRBJ1-6, with 7 bases matching TRBD1. Germline CDR1 and CDR2: LNHDA and SQIVND (reference sequence). The CDR3 is 14 amino acids. The ends lost 8 bases at V and 6 bases at J; junction bases unmatched: 7. CDR3 residues: CASRTQGTNSPLHF. Written as DNA, the CDR3 is TGTGCCAGTCGAACACAGGGGACTAATTCACCCCTCCACTTT.

The rearrangement links TRBV18 to TRBJ1-5; 9 nucleotides match TRBD1. Germline CDR1 and CDR2: KGHSH and LQKENI. J lost 5 bases, V lost 4 bases, and 6 bases had no gene match. The CDR3 is 15 residues long. The CDR3 region has the DNA TGTGCCAGCTCACTGGGACAGGGCACCGATCAGCCCCAGCATTTT. Translating it yields CASSLGQGTDQPQHF.